This TCR beta chain was recorded in a study of blood T cell repertoires in COVID-19. For the study at large: T cells, B-cell-depleted T cells, or PBMCs provided the cDNA or gDNA that served as material.

With 2 bases clipped from V and 4 bases from J, the junction kept 7 bases outside the gene matches. Germline V gene lookup returns CDR1 LGHDT and CDR2 YNNKEL (reference sequence). CDR3 length: 16 amino acids. This clone has more than one count but fewer than ten. How the authors handled the data: Estimation of nucleated cell counts was performed using reference gene primer amplification. Produced via immunoSEQ multiplex PCR; TCRdb's table is partial and in-frame only. V and J calls and clone size are given by that table; D and trimming were obtained from the DNA. The table shows a few hundred thousand clones, with approximately 84% occurring only once.

The material sequenced was PBMCs or T cells enriched from blood (not recorded which). This chain links TRBV3-1 (or the pseudogene TRBV3-2) with TRBJ2-1, with 8 bases aligning to TRBD2. The source is a man aged 40-49 years who had recovered from COVID-19. The CDR3 DNA reads TGTGCCAGCAGCCAACGGGGCGGGGGGAAGTACAATGAGCAGTTCTTC. This codes for CASSQRGGGKYNEQFF.